These 13 T cell receptor beta chains originate from one sample sequenced in a study of Ad26.COV2.S vaccination and SARS-CoV-2 variants. This sample's treatment: around 19 received Ad26.COV2.S at low or high dose, single or two shots; about five received placebo; per-sample allocation not given. Samples came from day 63 after the first vaccine or placebo injection. TCRdb's copy holds only in-frame clones and misses some; the assay was immunoSEQ multiplex PCR. The table lists approximately 410,000 clones, 92% of them singletons, with over 1.5% in the top ten. The material was peripheral blood, obtained in a trial of Ad26.COV2.S vaccine versus placebo. All receptors come from a person between 18 and 65 years old who received the Ad26.COV2.S COVID-19 vaccine or a placebo.

V and J are TRBV7-2 and TRBJ1-2; 8 bases match TRBD1. V shed 5 bases, J shed 7 bases, and the junction held 3 bases outside the gene matches. The CDR3 totals 12 residues. CDR1 and CDR2 from the germline V gene are SGHTA and FQGNSA. The CDR3 here is CASSQGAGGYTF. In nucleotides, the CDR3 is TGTGCCAGCAGCCAGGGGGCTGGTGGCTACACCTTC.

This sequence joins TRBV11-2 and TRBJ2-1, with 10 nucleotides matching TRBD2. The trim removed 5 bases at V and 8 bases at J, leaving 12 bases unmatched. The germline CDR1 and CDR2 sequences are SGHAT and FQNNGV. The CDR3 length is 16 residues. CDR3 DNA: TGTGCCAGCAGCGGGGCCGGGACTAGCGTCTTAGATGAGCAGTTCTTC. Translation: CASSGAGTSVLDEQFF.

The CDR3 DNA follows: TGTGCCAGCAGCCTCTCCGGAGAAGGGACAGCCTACGAGCAGTACTTC. Amino acids: CASSLSGEGTAYEQYF. The J gene is TRBJ2-7, the V gene TRBV5-5; 7 bases are a match to TRBD1. The germline CDR1 and CDR2 sequences are SGHKS and YYEKEE (reference sequence). This CDR3 is 16 amino acids long. Trimming at V came to 4 bases and at J to 2 bases, leaving 12 bases not matched to a gene.

This chain joins TRBV4-1 and TRBJ2-7; D remains unclear. Per germline, CDR1 MGHRA and CDR2 YSYEKL. This CDR3 is built from 14 residues. Trimming took 4 bases from V and 0 from J, leaving 10 bases between them. CDR3 in DNA: TGCGCCAGCAGCCCCCTCCCAGGCTCCTACGAGCAGTACTTC. Translated, it gives CASSPLPGSYEQYF.

This chain connects TRBV30 to TRBJ2-2; no definite D call. V lost 2 bases and J 7 bases, leaving 5 bases between the germline ends. This CDR3 region has 11 residues. Germline V gives CDR1 GTSNPN, CDR2 SVGIG (reference sequence). Here the CDR3 reads CAWSRYGELFF. In nucleotides, the CDR3 is TGTGCCTGGAGTCGGTACGGGGAGCTGTTTTTT.

V is TRBV6-5 and J is TRBJ2-3, with 7 bases matching TRBD2. The CDR3 contains 14 residues. The germline V gene encodes CDR1 MNHEY and CDR2 SVGAGI. V shed 10 bases, J shed 2 bases, and the junction held 9 bases outside the gene matches. The CDR3 region is CATSTSATTDTQYF. CDR3 coding DNA: TGTGCCACCTCCACTAGCGCCACCACAGATACGCAGTATTTT.

This clone has only a few counts. The chain carries TRBV6-2 or TRBV6-3 and TRBJ2-7, with TRBD2 identical over 11 bases. Germline loops: CDR1 MNHEY, CDR2 SVGEGT. The CDR3 sequence is 17 residues long. With V trimmed by 2 bases and J by 7 bases, 13 bases remained unmatched. CDR3 protein: CASSYQELAGVPQEQYF. DNA of the CDR3: TGTGCCAGCAGTTACCAAGAACTAGCGGGGGTACCGCAGGAGCAGTACTTC.

This clone showed up just once. This rearrangement joins TRBV12-3 or TRBV12-4 to TRBJ2-5, with D possibly being TRBD1 (5 bases). The V end was cut by 7 bases, the J end by 7 bases, with 10 bases between. This CDR3 comprises 11 residues. The CDR3 loop is CASTTTGTQYF. CDR3 in DNA: TGTGCCAGCACCACAACAGGGACCCAGTACTTC.

The chain carries TRBV5-1 and TRBJ1-4; weak D call: TRBD1 (5 bases). The CDR3 runs 15 residues. V was trimmed by 4 bases and J by 0 bases, leaving 10 bases between them. CDR1 and CDR2 (germline): SGHRS, YFSETQ. CDR3 sequence reads: CASSVTDATNEKLFF. The CDR3 nucleotides are TGCGCCAGCAGCGTGACAGACGCAACTAATGAAAAACTGTTTTTT.

The chain uses TRBV5-4 and TRBJ2-5, with TRBD1 matching 7 bases. The germline V gene has CDR1 SGHNT and CDR2 YYREEE (reference sequence). The V gene end was trimmed by 4 bases and the J gene end by 1 base; junction bases not matched to a gene: 7. CDR3 size: 15 residues. CDR3 in amino acids: CASSMGQSLQETQYF. CDR3 DNA: TGTGCCAGCAGCATGGGACAGAGCCTCCAAGAGACCCAGTACTTC.

The chain links TRBV13 to TRBJ2-5; weak D call: TRBD2 (7 bases). Looked up from germline, CDR1 is PRHDT and CDR2 is FYEKMQ (reference sequence). The CDR3 extends over 14 amino acids. Trimming cost V 6 bases and J 4 bases, with 15 bases left between them. DNA of the CDR3: TGTGCCAGCAGACCGGGGGGCTCTCGAGAGACCCAGTACTTC. Translated: CASRPGGSRETQYF.

V and J are TRBV6-5 and TRBJ2-2; D perhaps matches TRBD1 (5 bases). CDR1 is MNHEY, CDR2 SVGAGI, per germline. The CDR3 is made up of 12 amino acids. V was clipped by 6 bases and J by 9 bases, with 11 bases between them. CDR3 protein: CASRAGHRELFF. DNA for the CDR3: TGTGCCAGCAGGGCAGGGCACCGGGAGCTGTTTTTT.

The J gene is TRBJ2-2, the V gene TRBV7-2; 8 nucleotides line up with TRBD1. The V gene's germline CDR1 is SGHTA and CDR2 FQGNSA. This CDR3 is 18 amino acids long. V shed 1 base and J 7 bases; nucleotides not matched to a gene: 14. CDR3: CASSLEIETGEISGELFF. CDR3 nucleotide sequence: TGTGCCAGCAGCTTAGAGATAGAGACAGGGGAAATCAGCGGGGAGCTGTTTTTT.